The 3 T cell receptor beta chains presented below share a single source sample, sequenced in a study of vaccination and CD4 T cells after COVID-19. Treatment in this sample: approximately nine-day PBMC culture with coronavirus spike peptide pools or control peptides (ViraFEST assay). At the Johns Hopkins FTIC core, DNA taken from cultured CD4+ T cells was sequenced by way of the Oncomine TCR Beta short-read assay. Each CDR3 protein gets one entry after TCRdb re-called the PCR reads with MiXCR. The sample contains under 11,000 distinct CDR3 sequences, roughly 45% of which appear only once. These receptors' targets are unknown. Sequencing was done on a sample of CD4+ T cells from blood, cultured in vitro. All receptors come from a human donor who had recovered from COVID-19.

This chain joins TRBV7-2 and TRBJ2-2; 7 bases agree with TRBD1. Germline V gives CDR1 SGHTA, CDR2 FQGNSA. This CDR3 is 15 amino acids long. J lost 3 bases, V lost 5 bases, and 6 bases had no gene match. The CDR3 here is CASSTPGTDTGELFF. In nucleotides, the CDR3 is TGTGCCAGCAGCACCCCCGGGACAGACACCGGGGAGCTGTTTTTT.

The rearrangement links TRBV12-3 or TRBV12-4 to TRBJ2-1; D might be TRBD2 (7 bases). The CDR3 spans 15 residues. V shed 6 bases and J shed 4 bases, with 16 bases lying between them. In DNA form, the CDR3 reads TGTGCCAGCAGACAGGGAGGGGGGGTGTACAATGAGCAGTTCTTC. It encodes CASRQGGGVYNEQFF.

The chain has TRBV7-2 and TRBJ2-5; 7 bases are a match to TRBD1. The CDR3 consists of 13 residues. Germline V CDR1 and CDR2: SGHTA, FQGNSA. J lost 5 bases, V lost 5 bases, and 5 bases had no gene match. The CDR3 spells CASSPDRVETQYF. In DNA, the CDR3 is TGTGCCAGCAGCCCCGACAGGGTGGAGACCCAGTACTTC.